These T cell receptor beta chains were read from a single sample in a study of T cells in pancreatic ductal adenocarcinoma. Measured with immunoSEQ multiplex PCR; TCRdb has only the in-frame clones, and not every one. This sample has about 29,000 clones, with around 90% found just once. Source material: PBMCs. The receptors shown here come from a human donor with pancreatic ductal adenocarcinoma. Both conserved end residues are part of each CDR3. A D gene is named only where the DNA matches it firmly. Size tells how often a clone was seen (once, few, many) or the class of an expanded clone, and some rows leave it out.

len: 15; abundance: NA; j_gene: TRBJ1-1; d_gene: NA; v_gene: TRBV9; CDR3nt: TGTGCCAGCAGCGTAGAGGGGGGTCTGAACACTGAAGCTTTCTTT; CDR3aa: CASSVEGGLNTEAFF
len: 12; abundance: NA; j_gene: TRBJ2-1; d_gene: NA; v_gene: TRBV11-3; CDR3nt: TGTGCCAGCAGCTTCCGGTACAATGAGCAGTTCTTC; CDR3aa: CASSFRYNEQFF
len: 15; abundance: NA; j_gene: TRBJ2-3; d_gene: NA; v_gene: TRBV11-3; CDR3nt: TGTGCCAGCAGCCCACAAGGCTGGGGCACAGATACGCAGTATTTT; CDR3aa: CASSPQGWGTDTQYF
len: 16; abundance: NA; j_gene: TRBJ2-7; d_gene: NA; v_gene: TRBV19; CDR3nt: TGTGCCAGTAGTATAGATCACCTGGTAAGCTCCTACGAGCAGTACTTC; CDR3aa: CASSIDHLVSSYEQYF
len: 14; abundance: NA; j_gene: TRBJ1-4; d_gene: NA; v_gene: TRBV5-4; CDR3nt: TGTGCCAGCAGCGGGGACACGGATAATGAAAAACTGTTTTTT; CDR3aa: CASSGDTDNEKLFF
len: 13; abundance: NA; j_gene: TRBJ1-1; d_gene: NA; v_gene: TRBV11-2; CDR3nt: TGTGCCAGCAGCTTCCAGATGAACACTGAAGCTTTCTTT; CDR3aa: CASSFQMNTEAFF
len: 12; abundance: NA; j_gene: TRBJ2-1; d_gene: NA; v_gene: TRBV2; CDR3nt: TGTGCCAGCAAGGGAGTTGGCAATGAGCAGTTCTTC; CDR3aa: CASKGVGNEQFF
len: 14; abundance: NA; j_gene: TRBJ2-7; d_gene: NA; v_gene: TRBV18; CDR3nt: TGTGCCAGCTCACCCCCGGGCCCTATCTACGAGCAGTACTTC; CDR3aa: CASSPPGPIYEQYF
len: 15; abundance: NA; j_gene: TRBJ1-3; d_gene: TRBD1; v_gene: TRBV2; CDR3nt: TGTGCCAGCAGTGAGACAGGGTATTCTGGAAACACCATATATTTT; CDR3aa: CASSETGYSGNTIYF
len: 14; abundance: NA; j_gene: TRBJ1-1; d_gene: NA; v_gene: TRBV5-6; CDR3nt: TGTGCCAGCAGAGAACAGGGCTTGAACACTGAAGCTTTCTTT; CDR3aa: CASREQGLNTEAFF
len: 14; abundance: NA; j_gene: TRBJ1-3; d_gene: NA; v_gene: TRBV28; CDR3nt: TGTGCCAGCAGTCGCGGACAGTCTGGAAACACCATATATTTT; CDR3aa: CASSRGQSGNTIYF
len: 17; abundance: NA; j_gene: TRBJ1-4; d_gene: NA; v_gene: TRBV5-6; CDR3nt: TGTGCCAGCAGCTTGGGGGCCGACAGTGCAACTAATGAAAAACTGTTTTTT; CDR3aa: CASSLGADSATNEKLFF
len: 13; abundance: NA; j_gene: TRBJ1-1; d_gene: NA; v_gene: TRBV12-5; CDR3nt: TGTGCTAGTGGTTTAACAACGAACACTGAAGCTTTCTTT; CDR3aa: CASGLTTNTEAFF
len: 12; abundance: NA; j_gene: TRBJ1-1; d_gene: NA; v_gene: TRBV11-2; CDR3nt: TGTGCCAGCAGCTTAGTACGAACTGAAGCTTTCTTT; CDR3aa: CASSLVRTEAFF
len: 18; abundance: NA; j_gene: TRBJ2-1; d_gene: TRBD2; v_gene: TRBV5-1; CDR3nt: TGCGCCAGCAGCCCACCGGGACTAGCGGGAGGAGGGTACAATGAGCAGTTCTTC; CDR3aa: CASSPPGLAGGGYNEQFF
len: 13; abundance: NA; j_gene: TRBJ1-2; d_gene: NA; v_gene: TRBV29-1; CDR3nt: TGCAGCGGGATTCTAGGGGCTGGGTATGGCTACACCTTC; CDR3aa: CSGILGAGYGYTF
len: 15; abundance: NA; j_gene: TRBJ1-5; d_gene: TRBD1; v_gene: TRBV19; CDR3nt: TGTGCCAGTAGCCCCGGGACAGGGGAGAATCAGCCCCAGCATTTT; CDR3aa: CASSPGTGENQPQHF
len: 12; abundance: once; j_gene: TRBJ2-4; d_gene: NA; v_gene: TRBV4-1; CDR3nt: TGCGCCAGCAGGGGGGGCAAAAACATTCAGTACTTC; CDR3aa: CASRGGKNIQYF
len: 15; abundance: NA; j_gene: TRBJ1-4; d_gene: TRBD1; v_gene: TRBV7-2; CDR3nt: TGTGCCAGCAGCCCAGGGGGCGGTGGGGGTGAAAAACTGTTTTTT; CDR3aa: CASSPGGGGGEKLFF
len: 16; abundance: NA; j_gene: TRBJ2-2; d_gene: TRBD1; v_gene: TRBV6-6; CDR3nt: TGTGCCAGCAGTTACTCTGGAATCAGGGGGACCGGGGAGCTGTTTTTT; CDR3aa: CASSYSGIRGTGELFF
len: 14; abundance: NA; j_gene: TRBJ2-1; d_gene: NA; v_gene: TRBV28; CDR3nt: TGTGCCAGCACACAGGGTGACCGCTACAATGAGCAGTTCTTC; CDR3aa: CASTQGDRYNEQFF
len: 19; abundance: NA; j_gene: TRBJ2-7; d_gene: TRBD2; v_gene: TRBV4-2; CDR3nt: TGTGCCAGCAGCCAAAATGCGCAGGTCGGAGCGGGAGGTTCCTACGAGCAGTACTTC; CDR3aa: CASSQNAQVGAGGSYEQYF
len: 14; abundance: NA; j_gene: TRBJ2-7; d_gene: NA; v_gene: TRBV28; CDR3nt: TGTGCCAGCAGTTTGACCGCCACGCACTACGAGCAGTACTTC; CDR3aa: CASSLTATHYEQYF
len: 14; abundance: NA; j_gene: TRBJ2-7; d_gene: TRBD2; v_gene: TRBV5-4; CDR3nt: TGTGCCAGCAGCCTGACTAGCGGCTCCTACGAGCAGTACTTC; CDR3aa: CASSLTSGSYEQYF
len: 16; abundance: NA; j_gene: TRBJ1-1; d_gene: TRBD1; v_gene: TRBV28; CDR3nt: TGTGCCAGCAGTCCGGACAGGGGGCATGGAAGGACTGAAGCTTTCTTT; CDR3aa: CASSPDRGHGRTEAFF
len: 18; abundance: NA; j_gene: TRBJ2-1; d_gene: NA; v_gene: TRBV2; CDR3nt: TGTGCCAGCAGTGAAGCGTTAGGCAGGAGAAGCTCCTACAATGAGCAGTTCTTC; CDR3aa: CASSEALGRRSSYNEQFF
len: 13; abundance: NA; j_gene: TRBJ1-1; d_gene: NA; v_gene: TRBV11-1; CDR3nt: TGTGCCAGCAGCTCAAGGTCGCACACTGAAGCTTTCTTT; CDR3aa: CASSSRSHTEAFF
len: 14; abundance: NA; j_gene: TRBJ2-7; d_gene: NA; v_gene: TRBV6-5; CDR3nt: TGTGCCAGCAGCCCCTTCCGGGCCTTCTACGAGCAGTACTTC; CDR3aa: CASSPFRAFYEQYF
len: 15; abundance: once; j_gene: TRBJ2-1; d_gene: TRBD2; v_gene: TRBV27; CDR3nt: TGTGCCAGCAGCACCGGGACTACCTTCTACAATGAGCAGTTCTTC; CDR3aa: CASSTGTTFYNEQFF
len: 15; abundance: NA; j_gene: TRBJ2-4; d_gene: NA; v_gene: TRBV7-2; CDR3nt: TGTGCCAGCAGACCTCCAGGGGTAGCCAAAAACATTCAATACTTC; CDR3aa: CASRPPGVAKNIQYF
len: 17; abundance: NA; j_gene: TRBJ1-2; d_gene: NA; v_gene: TRBV5-6; CDR3nt: TGTGCCAGCAGCTTGGAATGGGGGATCCCCTCTAACTATGGCTACACCTTC; CDR3aa: CASSLEWGIPSNYGYTF
len: 16; abundance: NA; j_gene: TRBJ2-5; d_gene: TRBD1; v_gene: TRBV15; CDR3nt: TGTGCCACCAGCAGATTTACAACAGGGGTCGAAGAGACCCAGTACTTC; CDR3aa: CATSRFTTGVEETQYF
len: 15; abundance: NA; j_gene: TRBJ2-3; d_gene: TRBD2; v_gene: TRBV6-4; CDR3nt: TGTGCCAGCAGTCAAGCGGGAGATAGCACAGATACGCAGTATTTT; CDR3aa: CASSQAGDSTDTQYF
len: 15; abundance: once; j_gene: TRBJ2-7; d_gene: TRBD2; v_gene: TRBV6-5; CDR3nt: TGTGCCAGCAAGGGTTTCGGGACTACGGTCTACGAGCAGTACTTC; CDR3aa: CASKGFGTTVYEQYF
len: 12; abundance: NA; j_gene: TRBJ2-2; d_gene: NA; v_gene: TRBV4-2; CDR3nt: TGTGCCAGCAGAGGAGGATCCGGGGAGCTGTTTTTT; CDR3aa: CASRGGSGELFF
len: 16; abundance: NA; j_gene: TRBJ2-1; d_gene: NA; v_gene: TRBV5-6; CDR3nt: TGTGCCAGCAGCTTGGCCGGGGTGCACTCCTACAATGAGCAGTTCTTC; CDR3aa: CASSLAGVHSYNEQFF
len: 15; abundance: NA; j_gene: TRBJ2-3; d_gene: NA; v_gene: TRBV5-1; CDR3nt: TGCGCCAGCAGCTTCATATCTAAGGACACAGATACGCAGTATTTT; CDR3aa: CASSFISKDTDTQYF
len: 13; abundance: NA; j_gene: TRBJ1-3; d_gene: NA; v_gene: TRBV15; CDR3nt: TGTGCCACCAGACAGGCGAGCGGAGGCACCATATATTTT; CDR3aa: CATRQASGGTIYF
len: 16; abundance: NA; j_gene: TRBJ2-4; d_gene: NA; v_gene: TRBV5-4; CDR3nt: TGTGCCAGCAGCTTTGGAGGGGAAATTTCCAAAAACATTCAGTACTTC; CDR3aa: CASSFGGEISKNIQYF
len: 15; abundance: NA; j_gene: TRBJ2-2; d_gene: TRBD1; v_gene: TRBV12-5; CDR3nt: TGTGCTAGTGGTTTGACGACAGGGCACACCGGGGAGCTGTTTTTT; CDR3aa: CASGLTTGHTGELFF
len: 15; abundance: NA; j_gene: TRBJ2-2; d_gene: NA; v_gene: TRBV5-1; CDR3nt: TGCGCCAGCAGCTTGGGCTCAGGGAACACCGGGGAGCTGTTTTTT; CDR3aa: CASSLGSGNTGELFF
len: 14; abundance: NA; j_gene: TRBJ2-1; d_gene: NA; v_gene: TRBV28; CDR3nt: TGTGCCAGCATTGGCGGTAACTCCTACAATGAGCAGTTCTTC; CDR3aa: CASIGGNSYNEQFF
len: 15; abundance: NA; j_gene: TRBJ2-6; d_gene: NA; v_gene: TRBV6-5; CDR3nt: TGTGCCAGCAGTTACGGGATCTCTGGGGCCAACGTCCTGACTTTC; CDR3aa: CASSYGISGANVLTF
len: 16; abundance: NA; j_gene: TRBJ2-5; d_gene: TRBD2; v_gene: TRBV9; CDR3nt: TGTGCCAGCAGCGACGGACTAGCGGGGTACCAAGAGACCCAGTACTTC; CDR3aa: CASSDGLAGYQETQYF
len: 13; abundance: NA; j_gene: TRBJ1-1; d_gene: TRBD1; v_gene: TRBV5-1; CDR3nt: TGCGCCAGCAGTCCAGACAGGGCCACTGAAGCTTTCTTT; CDR3aa: CASSPDRATEAFF
len: 13; abundance: NA; j_gene: TRBJ2-5; d_gene: TRBD2; v_gene: TRBV5-1; CDR3nt: TGCGCCAGTAGCTTGCGGGAGCGGGAGACCCAGTACTTC; CDR3aa: CASSLRERETQYF
len: 17; abundance: NA; j_gene: TRBJ2-1; d_gene: TRBD2; v_gene: TRBV9; CDR3nt: TGTGCCAGCAGCGTAGCTACCGGTCTAGCGGGGAACAATGAGCAGTTCTTC; CDR3aa: CASSVATGLAGNNEQFF
len: 16; abundance: once; j_gene: TRBJ1-3; d_gene: NA; v_gene: TRBV7-2; CDR3nt: TGTGCCAGCAGCCTCCCGTCTCTGGGACGAGGAAACACCATATATTTT; CDR3aa: CASSLPSLGRGNTIYF
len: 15; abundance: NA; j_gene: TRBJ1-4; d_gene: NA; v_gene: TRBV7-8; CDR3nt: TGTGCCAGCAGCCTCGGCACCGCAACTAATGAAAAACTGTTTTTT; CDR3aa: CASSLGTATNEKLFF
len: 17; abundance: NA; j_gene: TRBJ2-6; d_gene: NA; v_gene: TRBV5-5; CDR3nt: TGTGCCAGCAGCTTGCTGGTAGGGCCCTCTGGGGCCAACGTCCTGACTTTC; CDR3aa: CASSLLVGPSGANVLTF
len: 13; abundance: once; j_gene: TRBJ1-2; d_gene: NA; v_gene: TRBV6-5; CDR3nt: TGTGCCAGCAGTACCCCTGCGACCTATGGCTACACCTTC; CDR3aa: CASSTPATYGYTF
len: 15; abundance: NA; j_gene: TRBJ1-1; d_gene: NA; v_gene: TRBV29-1; CDR3nt: TGCAGCGTCAAGGGCCAGGAGCTCATGAACACTGAAGCTTTCTTT; CDR3aa: CSVKGQELMNTEAFF
len: 12; abundance: NA; j_gene: TRBJ2-7; d_gene: NA; v_gene: TRBV6-5; CDR3nt: TGTGCCAGCAAGACTCCGGGGTACGAGCAGTACTTC; CDR3aa: CASKTPGYEQYF
len: 13; abundance: NA; j_gene: TRBJ2-1; d_gene: NA; v_gene: TRBV11-3; CDR3nt: TGTGCCAGCAGCGGGTGGGGGGTTAATGAGCAGTTCTTC; CDR3aa: CASSGWGVNEQFF
len: 13; abundance: NA; j_gene: TRBJ2-3; d_gene: NA; v_gene: TRBV7-9; CDR3nt: TGTGCCAGCAGCCCTAGGACCGCAGATACGCAGTATTTT; CDR3aa: CASSPRTADTQYF
len: 13; abundance: NA; j_gene: TRBJ1-1; d_gene: TRBD1; v_gene: TRBV5-6; CDR3nt: TGTGCCAGCAGATACAGGGGAAACACTGAAGCTTTCTTT; CDR3aa: CASRYRGNTEAFF
len: 16; abundance: NA; j_gene: TRBJ1-6; d_gene: TRBD1; v_gene: TRBV28; CDR3nt: TGTGCCAGCAGCAGCCACAGGGGCTCCTATAATTCACCCCTCCACTTT; CDR3aa: CASSSHRGSYNSPLHF